The 14 T cell receptor beta chains below come from one sample, sequenced in a study of cytomegalovirus exposure and HLA in healthy donors (dated by TCRdb to about 2017). Libraries were prepared through the immunoSEQ multiplex PCR assay. The multiplex PCR relied on a mix of 60 forward primers for TCR Vbeta segments and 13 reverse primers for TCR Jbeta segments. In TCRdb, the immuneACCESS table is reduced to in-frame sequences with V and J assigned. These tables do not hold every clone; where another copy was compared, an unresolved V gene accounts for under half, and the others remain unexplained. The sample table records about 160,000 clones; roughly 80% of these occur just once. The biggest ten clones account for approximately 4.8% of the sample. Sample: PBMCs. Receptor source: a man in his thirties or forties in good health and CMV-seronegative.

Worth noting for this clone: Other DNA sequences in this specimen translate into the identical CDR3. The rearrangement uses TRBV4-3 and TRBJ1-1; 9 bases are shared with TRBD1. V dropped 0 bases and J dropped 5; count of bases not matched to a gene: 10. Germline CDR1 is LGHNA and CDR2 is YSLEER. The CDR3 runs 17 residues. The CDR3 is CASSQDRPTGGTTEAFF. Here the CDR3 DNA reads TGCGCCAGCAGCCAAGACCGTCCTACAGGGGGCACGACTGAAGCTTTCTTT.

The rearrangement links TRBV5-6 to TRBJ1-1; 7 bases agree with TRBD1. This CDR3 has 14 residues. Germline loops: CDR1 SGHDT, CDR2 YYEEEE. The ends lost 0 bases at V and 7 bases at J; junction bases unmatched: 6. The CDR3: CASSLGRGKIEAFF. Here the CDR3 DNA reads TGTGCCAGCAGCTTGGGCAGGGGGAAGATTGAAGCTTTCTTT.

The table lists this clone with a few counts. The gene calls are TRBV11-3 and TRBJ2-7; D not resolved. The CDR3 totals 13 residues. V was shortened by 5 bases and J by 1 base, with 9 bases between the two germline ends. In germline, CDR1 is SGHNT, CDR2 YENEEA. CDR3 residues: CASSPTNSYEQYF. The CDR3 nucleotides are TGTGCCAGCAGCCCGACAAATTCCTACGAGCAGTACTTC.

J is TRBJ2-1 and V is TRBV27, with 10 positions matching TRBD2. The CDR3 has 15 amino acids. Germline V gene lookup returns CDR1 MNHEY and CDR2 SMNVEV (reference sequence). V was pared by 5 bases and J by 4 bases, with 5 bases of the junction left unmatched. The CDR3 loop reads CASSQREGKYNEQFF. CDR3 coding DNA: TGTGCCAGCAGTCAGCGGGAGGGCAAATACAATGAGCAGTTCTTC.

This sequence joins TRBV28 and TRBJ1-5, with D uncertain. Germline V gene lookup returns CDR1 MDHEN and CDR2 SYDVKM. There are 16 residues in the CDR3. V was trimmed by 5 bases and J by 5 bases, leaving 19 bases between them. The DNA for the CDR3 is TGTGCCAGCAGTCAACTATCGGACGGGCGGGATCAGCCCCAGCATTTT. Its protein is CASSQLSDGRDQPQHF.

The rearrangement uses TRBV7-6 and TRBJ1-5; D is uncertain. Trimming stripped 5 bases from V and 1 base from J, with 18 bases between. Germline lookup yields CDR1 SGHVS and CDR2 FNYEAQ. This CDR3 has 17 residues. In DNA, the CDR3 is TGTGCCAGCAGCCCGGAACCTCTAGGTAGGAGCAATCAGCCCCAGCATTTT. Amino acid sequence: CASSPEPLGRSNQPQHF.

This clone was picked up one time. V gene TRBV7-9 combines with J gene TRBJ1-5; 8 bases line up with TRBD1. CDR1 and CDR2 from the germline V gene are SEHNR and FQNEAQ (reference sequence). This CDR3 is built from 16 residues. Unmatched junction bases numbered 10, after V lost 2 bases and J lost 7 bases. In DNA, the CDR3 is TGTGCCAGCAGCTTAAGTCTCCAGGACAGGGAGCAGCCCCAGCATTTT. This codes for CASSLSLQDREQPQHF.

This chain uses TRBV9 with TRBJ2-2; 7 bases map to TRBD2. The CDR3 sequence is 12 residues long. Germline V gene data show CDR1 as SGDLS and CDR2 as YYNGEE. The V and J ends lost 7 bases and 6 bases, in that order; junction bases with no gene match: 3. The CDR3 loop is CASAGEAGELFF. CDR3 DNA: TGTGCCAGCGCGGGAGAAGCCGGGGAGCTGTTTTTT.

V and J are TRBV27 and TRBJ2-7; 7 bases fit TRBD2. This CDR3 region has 14 residues. V gave up 3 bases and J gave up 4 bases; unmatched junction bases: 6. From germline, CDR1 is MNHEY and CDR2 SMNVEV (reference sequence). This chain's CDR3 is CASSFTGGGYEQYF. CDR3 DNA: TGTGCCAGCAGTTTTACGGGAGGAGGGTACGAGCAGTACTTC.

This chain connects TRBV5-1 to TRBJ2-3, with D perhaps matching TRBD2 (5 bases). This CDR3 has 13 amino acids. Germline V gives CDR1 SGHRS, CDR2 YFSETQ. Trimming took off 0 bases at V and 6 bases at J, with 8 bases between the two ends. Here the CDR3 DNA reads TGCGCCAGCAGCTTGGGAGGGCTGGATACGCAGTATTTT. Translation gives CASSLGGLDTQYF.

This sequence joins TRBV30 and TRBJ1-2; 11 bases align to TRBD1. Looked up from germline, CDR1 is GTSNPN and CDR2 is SVGIG (reference sequence). V lost 3 bases, J lost 6 bases, and 9 bases stayed unmatched. This CDR3 spans 15 amino acids. The CDR3: CAWSTPGQGVHGYTF. The CDR3 coding sequence is TGTGCCTGGAGCACACCGGGACAGGGGGTACATGGCTACACCTTC.

V is TRBV11-1 and J is TRBJ2-7; no clear D. Looked up from germline, CDR1 is SGHAT and CDR2 is FQDESV (reference sequence). CDR3 size: 11 residues. The ends were cut back, 5 bases at V and 5 bases at J, with 7 bases in the middle. In nucleotides, the CDR3 is TGTGCCAGCAGCGGCCCCGACGAGCAGTACTTC. This gives the protein CASSGPDEQYF.

The rearrangement joins TRBV30 to TRBJ2-7, with D possibly matching TRBD1 (6 bases). Germline V gives CDR1 GTSNPN, CDR2 SVGIG (reference sequence). The CDR3 consists of 12 residues. V lost 6 bases to trimming and J lost 2 bases, with 11 bases between them. Here the CDR3 DNA reads TGTGCCTGTGAGAGGGACACCTACGAGCAGTACTTC. Translation gives CACERDTYEQYF.

This clone was detected only a few times. This chain joins TRBV18 and TRBJ1-6; no definite D call. Germline V gene data show CDR1 as KGHSH and CDR2 as LQKENI. CDR3 length: 14 amino acids. Trimming removed 3 bases at V and 7 bases at J, with 10 bases between. The CDR3 sequence is CASSPRQLNSPLHF. Here the CDR3 DNA reads TGTGCCAGCTCACCGCGGCAGCTAAATTCACCCCTCCACTTT.